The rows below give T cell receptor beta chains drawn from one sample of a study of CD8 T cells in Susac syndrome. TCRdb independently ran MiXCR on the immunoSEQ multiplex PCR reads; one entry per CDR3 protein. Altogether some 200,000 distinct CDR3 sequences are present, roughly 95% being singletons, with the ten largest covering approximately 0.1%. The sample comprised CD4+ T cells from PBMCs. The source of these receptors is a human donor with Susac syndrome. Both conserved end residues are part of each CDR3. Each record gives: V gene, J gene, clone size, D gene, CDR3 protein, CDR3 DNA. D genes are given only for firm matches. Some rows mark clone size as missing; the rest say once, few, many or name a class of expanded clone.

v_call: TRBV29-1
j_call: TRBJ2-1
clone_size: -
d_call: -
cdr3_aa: CSARGQGSFNEQFF
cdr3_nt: TGCAGCGCCCGCGGGCAGGGATCCTTCAATGAGCAGTTCTTC

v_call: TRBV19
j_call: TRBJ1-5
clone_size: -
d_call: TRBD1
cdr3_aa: CASSTGGDGNQPQHF
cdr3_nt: TGTGCCAGTAGTACAGGGGGGGATGGCAATCAGCCCCAGCATTTT

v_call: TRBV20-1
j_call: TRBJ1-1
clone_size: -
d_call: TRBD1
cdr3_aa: CSAVTGSASRAFF
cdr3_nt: TGCAGTGCTGTGACAGGGTCGGCCTCGCGGGCTTTCTTT

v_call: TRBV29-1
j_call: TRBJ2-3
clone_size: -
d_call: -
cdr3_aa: CSVEDLGGYSTDTQYF
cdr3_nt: TGCAGCGTTGAAGATCTAGGCGGATATAGCACAGATACGCAGTATTTT

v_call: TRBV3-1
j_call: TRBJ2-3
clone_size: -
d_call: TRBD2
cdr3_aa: CASSQDGAGGPDTQYF
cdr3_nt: TGTGCCAGCAGCCAAGATGGCGCGGGGGGGCCAGATACGCAGTATTTT

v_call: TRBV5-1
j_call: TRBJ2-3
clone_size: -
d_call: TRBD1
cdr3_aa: CASSSDRDPDTQYF
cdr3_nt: TGCGCCAGCAGCTCGGACAGGGACCCAGATACGCAGTATTTT

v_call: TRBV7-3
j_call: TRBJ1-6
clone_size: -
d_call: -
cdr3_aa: CASSSEGFVSPLHF
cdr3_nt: TGTGCCAGCAGCTCTGAGGGATTCGTATCACCCCTCCACTTT

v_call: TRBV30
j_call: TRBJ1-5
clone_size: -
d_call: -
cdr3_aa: CAWSVDWSQPQHF
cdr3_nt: TGTGCCTGGAGTGTAGACTGGAGTCAGCCCCAGCATTTT

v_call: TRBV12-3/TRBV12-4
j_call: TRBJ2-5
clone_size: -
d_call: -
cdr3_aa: CASSTAQTQYF
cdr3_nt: TGTGCCAGCTCCACGGCTCAGACCCAGTACTTC

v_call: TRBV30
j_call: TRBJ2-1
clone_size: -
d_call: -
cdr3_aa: CAWRGVGEQFF
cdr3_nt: TGTGCCTGGAGAGGGGTCGGTGAGCAGTTCTTC

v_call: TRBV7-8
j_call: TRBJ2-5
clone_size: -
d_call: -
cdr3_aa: CASSPPGTPYF
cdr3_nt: TGTGCCAGCAGCCCCCCCGGGACCCCGTACTTC

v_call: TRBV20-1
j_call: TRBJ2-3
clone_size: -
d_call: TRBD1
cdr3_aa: CSAALQPGQGAWGGFTDTQYF
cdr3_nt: TGCAGTGCCGCCCTCCAGCCGGGACAGGGGGCGTGGGGGGGATTCACAGATACGCAGTATTTT

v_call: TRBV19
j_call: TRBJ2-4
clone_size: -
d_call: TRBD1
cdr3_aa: CASSVGQGVNIQYF
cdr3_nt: TGTGCCAGTAGTGTTGGACAGGGCGTAAACATTCAGTACTTC

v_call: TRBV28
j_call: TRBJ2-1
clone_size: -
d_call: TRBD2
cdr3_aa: CASSPGLVSYNEQFF
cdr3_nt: TGTGCCAGCAGTCCTGGACTAGTTTCCTACAATGAGCAGTTCTTC

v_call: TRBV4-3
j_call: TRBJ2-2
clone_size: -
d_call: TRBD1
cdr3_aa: CASSQNPGTGPGELFF
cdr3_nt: TGCGCCAGCAGCCAAAACCCCGGGACAGGTCCCGGGGAGCTGTTTTTT

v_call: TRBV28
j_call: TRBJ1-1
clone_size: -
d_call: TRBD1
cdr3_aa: CASSLGGQRNTEAFF
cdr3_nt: TGTGCCAGCAGTTTAGGGGGACAGAGGAACACTGAAGCTTTCTTT

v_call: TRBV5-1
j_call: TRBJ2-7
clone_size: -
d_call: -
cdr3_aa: CASSLVAGEGYEQYF
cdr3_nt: TGCGCCAGCAGCTTGGTCGCAGGGGAGGGCTACGAGCAGTACTTC

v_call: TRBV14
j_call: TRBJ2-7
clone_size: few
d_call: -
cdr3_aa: CASSQVVGYEQYF
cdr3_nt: TGTGCCAGCAGCCAAGTTGTAGGGTACGAGCAGTACTTC

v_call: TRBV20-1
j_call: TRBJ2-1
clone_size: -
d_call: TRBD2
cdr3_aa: CSAASRLAGNNEQFF
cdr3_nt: TGCAGTGCAGCATCCCGACTAGCTGGGAACAATGAGCAGTTCTTC

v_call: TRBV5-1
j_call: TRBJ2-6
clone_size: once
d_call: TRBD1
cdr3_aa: CASSLGTGDSGANVLTF
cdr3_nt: TGCGCCAGCAGCTTGGGGACAGGCGACTCTGGGGCCAACGTCCTGACTTTC